This T cell receptor beta chain derives from a study of post-analysis software for immune sequencing data. General study findings and limits: Compared with controls, patients had more of 4 to 6 TRBV segments, including TRBV5-6, TRBV5-1 and TRBV20-1.

Each TCR beta cDNA library carried unique molecular identifiers. TCRdb analysed the PCR reads with MiXCR anew, one entry per CDR3 protein. The profile shows hundreds of thousands of distinct CDR3 sequences, 59% of them singletons. Comment on this clonotype: Its cognate antigen is unknown.

The CDR3 totals 14 residues. Germline V gene lookup returns CDR1 SGHDT and CDR2 YYEEEE. Trimming took off 4 bases at V and 0 bases at J, with 11 bases between the two ends. The material sequenced was blood. The chain couples TRBV5-6 to TRBJ2-7, with a possible D match to TRBD2 (5 bases). This TCR derives from a girl aged 2-10 years with multiple sclerosis. The CDR3 spells CASSEDFFSYEQYF. Written as DNA, the CDR3 is TGTGCCAGCAGCGAGGACTTTTTCTCCTACGAGCAGTACTTC.